This record looks at one T cell receptor (beta chain) sequence and its context. These data belong to a study of blood T cell repertoires in COVID-19. Study summary: Samples came from the United States, Italy and Spain, spanning acute and convalescent COVID-19. T cells, B-cell-depleted T cells, or PBMCs supplied cDNA or gDNA.

Methods used by the authors: From reference gene primer amplification, estimates of nucleated cell counts were derived. The table came from immunoSEQ multiplex PCR; TCRdb's copy has only in-frame clones and leaves some out. The V and J calls and clone size are taken from that table; D and trimming were inferred from the DNA. The profile shows under 250,000 clones, around 88% of them singletons. Trimming took 2 bases from V and 5 from J, leaving 16 bases between them. The CDR3 loop spans 16 amino acids. Per germline, CDR1 MNHEY and CDR2 SVGAGI. This TCR derives from a man aged 40-50 years with active or convalescent COVID-19. Sample: peripheral blood. The chain joins TRBV6-5 to TRBJ1-3, with D possibly TRBD1 on 6 matching bases. The CDR3 region has the DNA TGTGCCAGCAGTTACGGGTCCGGGACACTAAGAAACACCATATATTTT. It codes for CASSYGSGTLRNTIYF.